This T cell receptor (beta chain) stems from a study of shared T cell receptors in the human thymus. Sequenced by immunoSEQ multiplex PCR; TCRdb stores in-frame clones only, minus some. The table shows roughly 710,000 clones, with 70% to 90% occurring only once. The CDR3 is made up of 13 amino acids. Germline values: CDR1 SNHLY, CDR2 FYNNEI. V was trimmed by 3 bases and J by 3 bases, leaving 9 bases between them. These data were likewise used in another study, on human thymus T cells.

Input material: thymocytes. This receptor was obtained from a girl under three years old with a congenital heart defect. The chain carries TRBV2 and TRBJ2-7; D unresolved. The CDR3 region has the DNA TGTGCCAGCAGTGAGAGACAAAGCTACGAGCAGTACTTC. Amino acids: CASSERQSYEQYF.